These T cell receptor beta chains were read from a single sample in a study of cytomegalovirus exposure and HLA in healthy donors. The protocol was immunoSEQ multiplex PCR, while the TCRdb copy is restricted to in-frame clones and leaves out a portion. The profile shows approximately 210,000 clones, 81% of them singletons. Sequencing was carried out using PBMCs. These receptors all come from a man aged 18 to 35 in good health and CMV-seronegative. The CDR3 runs from the conserved cysteine through the conserved F or W. A D gene is named only where the DNA matches it firmly. Clone size appears in some rows only: once, few, many, or a class for an expanded clone.

J gene: TRBJ2-5
D gene: .
clone size: .
V gene: TRBV9
CDR3 protein: CASSVAPQGGGGETQYF
CDR3 DNA: TGTGCCAGCAGCGTAGCTCCCCAGGGAGGAGGAGGAGAGACCCAGTACTTC

J gene: TRBJ2-1
D gene: .
clone size: .
V gene: TRBV30
CDR3 protein: CAWRLAGRVGNEQFF
CDR3 DNA: TGTGCCTGGAGATTAGCCGGGAGAGTAGGCAATGAGCAGTTCTTC

J gene: TRBJ1-1
D gene: .
clone size: .
V gene: TRBV12-5
CDR3 protein: CASGFATGPWGGDTEAFF
CDR3 DNA: TGTGCTAGTGGTTTTGCTACCGGGCCCTGGGGCGGTGACACTGAAGCTTTCTTT

J gene: TRBJ2-1
D gene: TRBD1
clone size: once
V gene: TRBV9
CDR3 protein: CASSEGQRNEQFF
CDR3 DNA: TGTGCCAGCAGCGAGGGACAGCGCAATGAGCAGTTCTTC

J gene: TRBJ2-3
D gene: TRBD2
clone size: .
V gene: TRBV7-3
CDR3 protein: CASSSRTSGRTDTQYF
CDR3 DNA: TGTGCCAGCAGCTCACGGACTAGCGGGAGAACAGATACGCAGTATTTT

J gene: TRBJ1-1
D gene: TRBD1
clone size: .
V gene: TRBV10-3
CDR3 protein: CAISEVGQGSTEAFF
CDR3 DNA: TGTGCCATCAGTGAAGTCGGACAGGGAAGCACTGAAGCTTTCTTT

J gene: TRBJ2-7
D gene: TRBD2
clone size: .
V gene: TRBV29-1
CDR3 protein: CSVRRASGGYEQYF
CDR3 DNA: TGCAGCGTCCGGAGGGCTAGCGGGGGTTACGAGCAGTACTTC

J gene: TRBJ2-7
D gene: .
clone size: .
V gene: TRBV30
CDR3 protein: CAQGRSSYEQYF
CDR3 DNA: TGTGCTCAAGGGAGGAGCTCCTACGAGCAGTACTTC

J gene: TRBJ1-1
D gene: TRBD1
clone size: .
V gene: TRBV5-6
CDR3 protein: CASGTGVRRYTEAFF
CDR3 DNA: TGTGCCAGCGGGACAGGTGTTAGAAGGTACACTGAAGCTTTCTTT

J gene: TRBJ2-3
D gene: .
clone size: .
V gene: TRBV5-6
CDR3 protein: CASSSGTSDSDTQYF
CDR3 DNA: TGTGCCAGCAGCTCCGGGACTTCGGACTCAGATACGCAGTATTTT